This T cell receptor beta chain was identified in a study of T-cell memory formation after mild COVID-19. One entry per CDR3 protein, called by TCRdb with MiXCR from the 5' RACE reads. Of about 250,000 distinct CDR3 sequences in the sample, about 16% were seen once. In its sample, this clonotype was seen a few times. V lost 4 bases and J lost 2, with 9 bases in between. The CDR3 length is 13 residues. Germline-derived CDR1 and CDR2 are MGHRA and YSYEKL. J is TRBJ2-7 and V is TRBV4-1; no clear D. The sequenced sample consisted of PBMCs or a T cell subset sorted from them (not recorded which). This receptor was identified in a man between 18 and 29 years old who had mild COVID-19 (a few samples of this study predate the infection). Cell type and time point are not known. The CDR3 coding sequence is TGCGCCAGCAGCCGCTCCCTAACCTACGAGCAGTACTTC. Its protein is CASSRSLTYEQYF.